This T cell receptor (beta chain) was obtained from a study of blood T cell repertoires in COVID-19. Study-level information: Samples representing acute and convalescent COVID-19 were sourced from the United States, Italy and Spain. PBMCs, B-cell-depleted T cells, or T cells were the source of the cDNA or gDNA that made up the material.

Original processing notes: Estimated nucleated cell counts came from reference gene primer amplification. Profiling relied on immunoSEQ multiplex PCR, and the TCRdb table lists in-frame clones only, not all of them. That table supplies the V and J calls and clone size; D and trimming were determined from the DNA. The sample lists tens of thousands of clones, approximately 80% occurring once. Germline assignment: CDR1 GTSNPN and CDR2 SVGIG (reference sequence). Unmatched junction bases numbered 4, after V lost 0 bases and J lost 5 bases. The CDR3 covers 13 residues. Sequencing input: peripheral blood. The receptor comes from a human donor in a cohort sampled during active COVID-19. The chain employs TRBV30 and TRBJ2-7; 7 bases map to TRBD1. The CDR3 protein is CAWSVGQVNEQYF. The CDR3 coding sequence is TGTGCCTGGAGTGTCGGACAGGTTAACGAGCAGTACTTC.